This T cell receptor (beta chain) is from a study of cytomegalovirus exposure and HLA in healthy donors. Points from the study as a whole: TCR beta chains numbering roughly 150 were designated cytomegalovirus-associated.

A multiplex PCR was run with 60 Vbeta primers and 13 Jbeta primers. Clones were sequenced by immunoSEQ multiplex PCR, and TCRdb holds only the in-frame ones, with some missing. The table shows about 40,000 clones, with approximately 52% occurring only once. To note about this clone: Antigen specificity is unknown.

The CDR3 runs 13 residues. V dropped 0 bases and J dropped 8 bases, with 9 bases sitting between them. Germline assignment: CDR1 SGDLS and CDR2 YYNGEE. Material: PBMCs. The chain uses TRBV9 and TRBJ2-1; tentative D call: TRBD2 (7 bases). The receptor comes from a human donor in good health. CDR3 in amino acids: CASSVEGGDEQFF. The CDR3 nucleotides are TGTGCCAGCAGCGTAGAAGGGGGGGATGAGCAGTTCTTC. Full variable domain (rest looked up from reference TRBV9 and TRBJ2-1): DSGVTQTPKHLITATGQRVTLRCSPRSGDLSVYWYQQSLDQGLQFLIQYYNGEERAKGNILERFSAQQFPDLHSELNLSSLELGDSALYFCASSVEGGDEQFFGPGTRLTVL.